The 12 T cell receptor beta chains reported below all come from one sample, sequenced in a study of CXCR3-negative and CXCR3-positive naive CD8 T cells (dated by TCRdb to about 2019). The sequencer listed for this sample is NextSeq 550. The Human TCR Profiling Kit (MiLaboratory) was used to prepare UMI-labeled 5' RACE TRB cDNA libraries. TCRdb reprocessed the public reads and reports one entry per CDR3 protein sequence, without DNA. The sample's clone listing holds under 110,000 distinct CDR3 sequences. The ten largest clones take up 0.3% to 0.4% of the sample. These receptors are not linked to any known antigen. Results the study describes overall, beyond this receptor: TRB CDR3s from CXCR3-positive naive cells showed higher hydrophobicity (lower Kidera factor 4), lower energy, and higher strength and volume indices than CXCR3-negative naive cells.

Material for sequencing was naive CXCR3+ CD8+ T cells from blood. The cell subset or site label here, explained by the study, means: CD45RO-CCR7+CD27+CD95- naive CD8+ T cells expressing CXCR3 (TNR3+). The receptors were gathered from a human donor in good health. Some clones in this sample may be carry-over from other donors' samples.

The chain combines TRBV10-2 with TRBJ1-5. The V gene's germline CDR1 is WSHSY and CDR2 SAAADI. This CDR3 spans 13 amino acids. CDR3 sequence reads: CASSEHRNQPQHF.

The gene calls are TRBV30 and TRBJ2-7. In germline, CDR1 is GTSNPN, CDR2 SVGIG (reference sequence). This CDR3 contains 12 residues. CDR3 region: CAWSVGDYEQYF.

This chain links TRBV27 with TRBJ2-7; the TCRdb D gene call, TRBD1, has no DNA to confirm it. The germline V gene encodes CDR1 MNHEY and CDR2 SMNVEV (reference sequence). This CDR3 has 14 amino acids. The CDR3 sequence: CASSVRDSFYEQYF.

The chain joins TRBV11-2 to TRBJ2-3; TCRdb selects TRBD2, and the lack of DNA leaves this call unchecked. The CDR3 spans 17 residues. CDR1 is SGHAT and CDR2 is FQNNGV in the germline V gene. The CDR3 loop reads CASSSGTSGGFTDTQYF. Drawing the rest from reference TRBV11-2 and TRBJ2-3, the complete variable domain is EAGVAQSPRYKIIEKRQSVAFWCNPISGHATLYWYQQILGQGPKLLIQFQNNGVVDDSQLPKDRFSAERLKGVDSTLKIQPAKLEDSAVYLCASSSGTSGGFTDTQYFGPGTRLTVL.

The chain links TRBV28 to TRBJ2-5; TCRdb names TRBD1, which stays unverified in the absence of DNA. CDR3 length equals 15 residues. Germline values: CDR1 MDHEN, CDR2 SYDVKM. CDR3 amino acids: CASSLDRGLGETQYF.

The chain employs TRBV28 and TRBJ1-2. The CDR3 contains 12 residues. In germline, CDR1 is MDHEN, CDR2 SYDVKM. CDR3 region: CAIAGPNYGYTF.

V gene TRBV6-2 or TRBV6-3 combines with J gene TRBJ2-5; no DNA is available, so the TRBD2 call from TCRdb remains unchecked. CDR3 length equals 14 residues. Germline V gene lookup returns CDR1 MNHEY and CDR2 SVGEGT. CDR3 in amino acids: CASQTSGEWETQYF.

This chain joins TRBV3-1 and TRBJ2-1. Germline V gene data show CDR1 as LGHDT and CDR2 as YNNKEL (reference sequence). The CDR3 totals 14 residues. CDR3 sequence reads: CASSQVNQEYEQFF.

The CDR3: CSVALGTGELFF. The rearrangement uses TRBV29-1 and TRBJ2-2; as DNA is missing, the TRBD1 call by TCRdb cannot be tested. Germline CDR1 SQVTM, CDR2 ANQGSEA. The CDR3 length is 12 residues.

The chain recombines TRBV15 with TRBJ1-2. This CDR3 contains 13 residues. Germline CDR1 LNHNV, CDR2 YYDKDF (reference sequence). The CDR3 region is CATSPAGEDGYTF.

The V gene is TRBV27, the J gene TRBJ2-6. Germline V lookup: CDR1 MNHEY, CDR2 SMNVEV (reference sequence). This CDR3 spans 15 amino acids. This CDR3 is CASSQILSGANVLTF.

The rearrangement links TRBV29-1 to TRBJ2-2; TCRdb names TRBD1, which stays unverified in the absence of DNA. Germline CDR1 reads SQVTM; CDR2 reads ANQGSEA. The CDR3 is 13 amino acids. CDR3: CSARTETTGELFF.